The 2 T cell receptor beta chains reported below all come from one sample, sequenced in a study of blood T cell repertoires in COVID-19. Clones were read by immunoSEQ multiplex PCR, and TCRdb kept only the in-frame ones, dropping some. The top ten hold about 7.2% of the sample, which has 88,000 or so clones, approximately 86% seen once. Sequencing input: peripheral blood. Receptors originate from a man in his sixties with acute or convalescent COVID-19.

The V gene is TRBV15, the J gene TRBJ2-3; 8 bases map to TRBD2. The V gene end was trimmed by 0 bases and the J gene end by 4 bases; junction bases not matched to a gene: 9. Germline V CDR1 and CDR2: LNHNV, YYDKDF (reference sequence). The CDR3 length is 17 residues. The CDR3 DNA sequence: TGTGCCACCAGCAGAGATAGGAGCGGGAGTAGGTCAGATACGCAGTATTTT. It translates to CATSRDRSGSRSDTQYF.

The chain uses TRBV27 and TRBJ2-5, with D perhaps TRBD2 (6 bases). CDR1 is MNHEY and CDR2 is SMNVEV in the germline V gene (reference sequence). V was cut by 3 bases and J by 5 bases, with 13 bases left in between. This CDR3 region has 14 residues. The CDR3 region has the DNA TGTGCCAGCAGTTTTCAGGGAGGATGGGAGACCCAGTACTTC. The encoded protein is CASSFQGGWETQYF.